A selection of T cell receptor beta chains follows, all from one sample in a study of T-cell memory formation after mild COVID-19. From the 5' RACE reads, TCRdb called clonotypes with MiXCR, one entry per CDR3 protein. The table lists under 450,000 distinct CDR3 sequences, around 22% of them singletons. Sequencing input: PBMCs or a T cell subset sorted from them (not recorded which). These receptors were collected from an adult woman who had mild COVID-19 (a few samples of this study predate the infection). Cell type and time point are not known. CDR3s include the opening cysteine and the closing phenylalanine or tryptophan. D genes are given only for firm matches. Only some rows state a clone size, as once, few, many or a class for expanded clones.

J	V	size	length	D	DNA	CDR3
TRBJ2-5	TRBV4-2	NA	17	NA	TGTGCCAGCGGTCCCGGAGGTAGATCCTTGTACCAAGAGACCCAGTACTTC	CASGPGGRSLYQETQYF
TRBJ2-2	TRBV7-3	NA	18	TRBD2	TGTGCCAGCAGCCTTCCGGGACTAGCGGGAGTTGACACCGGGGAGCTGTTTTTT	CASSLPGLAGVDTGELFF
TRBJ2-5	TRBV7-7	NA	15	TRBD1	TGTGCTAGCAGCTTAGTTACAGGGGGCGAAGAGACCCAGTACTTC	CASSLVTGGEETQYF
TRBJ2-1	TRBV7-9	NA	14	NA	TGTGCCAGCAGCGCCTTCCGGGACGTTAATGAGCAGTTCTTC	CASSAFRDVNEQFF
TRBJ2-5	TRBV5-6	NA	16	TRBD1	TGTGCCAGCAGCTCCTACAGGGGACACAGCCAAGAGACCCAGTACTTC	CASSSYRGHSQETQYF
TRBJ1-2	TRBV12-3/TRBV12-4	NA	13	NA	TGTGCCAGCAGTTTAAGGGAACAGGGTGGCTACACCTTC	CASSLREQGGYTF
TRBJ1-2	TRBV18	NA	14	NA	TGTGCCAGCTCACCGTCCGGGAACCCGGGTGGCTACACCTTC	CASSPSGNPGGYTF
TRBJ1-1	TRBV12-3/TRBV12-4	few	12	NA	TGTGCCAGCAGTTTACCGCACACTGAAGCTTTCTTT	CASSLPHTEAFF
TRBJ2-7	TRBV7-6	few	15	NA	TGTGCCAGCAGCTTAACCGGGACGGTGACCTACGAGCAGTACTTC	CASSLTGTVTYEQYF
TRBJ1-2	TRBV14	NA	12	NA	TGTGCCAGCAGTCGCGGGTACTATGGCTACACCTTC	CASSRGYYGYTF
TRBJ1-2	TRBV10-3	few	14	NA	TGTGCCATCAGTGACCCTTGGTTACGGCGGGGCTACACCTTC	CAISDPWLRRGYTF
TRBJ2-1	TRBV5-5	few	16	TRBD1	TGTGCCAGCAGCGTTCCCAGGGGGTCCTCCTACAATGAGCAGTTCTTC	CASSVPRGSSYNEQFF
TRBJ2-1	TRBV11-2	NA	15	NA	TGTGCCAGCAGCTTGGAGGATGACAGGTGGGCAAAGCAGTTCTTC	CASSLEDDRWAKQFF
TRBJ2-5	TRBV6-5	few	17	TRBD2	TGTGCCAGCAGTTACTTGAGGACCATCCGGGAGGGGGAGACCCAGTACTTC	CASSYLRTIREGETQYF
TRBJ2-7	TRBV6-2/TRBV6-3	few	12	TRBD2	TGTGCCAGCGGCAGGGAGGGTTACGAGCAGTACTTC	CASGREGYEQYF
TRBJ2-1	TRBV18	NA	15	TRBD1	TGTGCCAGCTCACCGGACAGGGGGCCCGACAATGAGCAGTTCTTC	CASSPDRGPDNEQFF
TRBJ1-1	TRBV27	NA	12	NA	TGTGCCAGCAGTTTCCCCCAGGGAAAGGCTTTCTTT	CASSFPQGKAFF
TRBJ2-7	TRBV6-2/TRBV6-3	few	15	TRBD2	TGTGCCAGCGACTCGGCGGGGGTAAGATACTACGAGCAGTACTTC	CASDSAGVRYYEQYF
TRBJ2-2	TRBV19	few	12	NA	TGTGCCAGTAGGGAATGGACCGGGGAGCTGTTTTTT	CASREWTGELFF
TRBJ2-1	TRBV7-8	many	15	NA	TGTGCCAGCAGCCCCCGGGGCCGGGGAACCAATGAGCAGTTCTTC	CASSPRGRGTNEQFF
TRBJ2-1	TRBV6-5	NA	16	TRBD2	TGTGCCAGCAGTTACTCCGGGACTAGCGGGTACAATGAGCAGTTCTTC	CASSYSGTSGYNEQFF
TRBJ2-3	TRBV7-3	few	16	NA	TGTGCCAGCAGCTTAGGCATCGCTGGGAGAGGTACTACGCAGTATTTT	CASSLGIAGRGTTQYF
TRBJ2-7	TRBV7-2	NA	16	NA	TGTGCCAGCAGCTTGGGGAGGGCAGGGGAAGGGTACGAGCAGTACTTC	CASSLGRAGEGYEQYF
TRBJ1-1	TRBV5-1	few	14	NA	TGCGCCAGCAGCCCCCCCTTGGTAAACACTGAAGCTTTCTTT	CASSPPLVNTEAFF
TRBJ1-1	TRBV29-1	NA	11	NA	TGCAGCGTTGAACGAGTGACTGAAGCTTTCTTT	CSVERVTEAFF
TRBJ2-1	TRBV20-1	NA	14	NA	TGCAGTGCTAGAGTCTTCGGCTCCTACAATGAGCAGTTCTTC	CSARVFGSYNEQFF
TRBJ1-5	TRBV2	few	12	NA	TGTGCCAGCAGTGAAGGGGATCAGCCCCAGCATTTT	CASSEGDQPQHF
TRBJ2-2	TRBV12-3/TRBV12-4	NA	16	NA	TGTGCCAGCAGTCCCCCCGGGAGACGGCTCACCGGGGAGCTGTTTTTT	CASSPPGRRLTGELFF
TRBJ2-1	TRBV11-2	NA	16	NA	TGTGCCAGCAGCTTAGCCGGGACTGGTACCTACAATGAGCAGTTCTTC	CASSLAGTGTYNEQFF
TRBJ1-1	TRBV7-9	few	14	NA	TGTGCCAGCAGGTACCCGGGTCCAAACACTGAAGCTTTCTTT	CASRYPGPNTEAFF
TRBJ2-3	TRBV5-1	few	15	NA	TGCGCCAGCAGCTTGAACCTTCCTAGCACAGATACGCAGTATTTT	CASSLNLPSTDTQYF
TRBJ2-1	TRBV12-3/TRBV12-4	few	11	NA	TGTGCCAGCAACCATGGGTCTGAGCAGTTCTTC	CASNHGSEQFF
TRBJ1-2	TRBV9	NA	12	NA	TGTGCCAGCAGGGAGCCGAACTATGGCTACACCTTC	CASREPNYGYTF
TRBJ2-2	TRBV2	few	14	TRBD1	TGTGCCAGCAGAGGACAGGGTTGGGCCGGGGAGCTGTTTTTT	CASRGQGWAGELFF
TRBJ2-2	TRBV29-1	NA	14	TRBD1	TGCAGCGTGAATACAGGGGGCAAAACCGGGGAGCTGTTTTTT	CSVNTGGKTGELFF
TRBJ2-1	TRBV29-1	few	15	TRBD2	TGCAGCGTTGAAGGGTTAGCGGGGGTCTACAATGAGCAGTTCTTC	CSVEGLAGVYNEQFF
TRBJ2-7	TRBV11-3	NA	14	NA	TGTGCCAGCAGACGGACAGATCCCGGACATAAACAGTACTTC	CASRRTDPGHKQYF
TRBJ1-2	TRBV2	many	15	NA	TGTGCCAGCAGTGAAGAGGCAGGGGCGATCTATGGCTACACCTTC	CASSEEAGAIYGYTF
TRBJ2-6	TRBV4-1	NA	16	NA	TGCGCCAGCAGCAAAGAGGGGTGGCCCGGGGCCAACGTCCTGACTTTC	CASSKEGWPGANVLTF
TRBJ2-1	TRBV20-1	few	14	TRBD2	TGCAGTGCTACGGGACTAGCGGGAGTTAATGAGCAGTTCTTC	CSATGLAGVNEQFF
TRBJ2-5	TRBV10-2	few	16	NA	TGCGCCAGCAGGGTCGACACGGATAGTGGGCAAGAGACCCAGTACTTC	CASRVDTDSGQETQYF
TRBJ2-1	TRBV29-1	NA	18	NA	TGCAGCGTTGAAGATCGGCTCGGAGAGCCCACCACCTACAATGAGCAGTTCTTC	CSVEDRLGEPTTYNEQFF
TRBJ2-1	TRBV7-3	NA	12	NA	TGTGCCAGCGGATTAGGGGGAGATGAGCAGTTCTTC	CASGLGGDEQFF
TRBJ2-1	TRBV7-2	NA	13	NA	TGTGCCAGCAGCTTAGGCAATTGGGGGGAGCAGTTCTTC	CASSLGNWGEQFF
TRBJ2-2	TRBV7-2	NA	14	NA	TGTGCCAGCAGCTTTAGACTCGAGGCTGGGGAGCTGTTTTTT	CASSFRLEAGELFF
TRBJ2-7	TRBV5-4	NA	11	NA	TGTGCCAGCGCCAAAGGGTCCGAGCAGTACTTC	CASAKGSEQYF
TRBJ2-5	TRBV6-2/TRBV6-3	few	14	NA	TGTGCCAGCACCCCGGACGGGAACTACCTGGCCCAGTACTTC	CASTPDGNYLAQYF